Listed below are T cell receptor beta chains from one sample, sequenced in a study of neurological immune-mediated disorders. TCRdb independently ran MiXCR on the 5' RACE reads; one entry per CDR3 protein. The sample shows tens of thousands of distinct CDR3 sequences, roughly 5.6% of them seen only once. The sequenced material came from PBMCs. The receptors come from a man aged 18 to 29 with multiple sclerosis. Both conserved end residues are part of each CDR3. D genes are given only for firm matches. Not every row has a clone size; where given, it reads once, few, many or a size class.

TRBV12-3/TRBV12-4,TRBJ1-4,many,.,CASSLVRGKLFF,TGTGCCAGCAGTCTCGTCCGGGGAAAACTGTTTTTT
TRBV5-1,TRBJ2-1,many,.,CASSMGTLARANEQFF,TGCGCCAGCAGCATGGGGACTCTAGCGAGAGCCAATGAGCAGTTCTTC
TRBV7-9,TRBJ2-4,many,.,CASSLGDLAKNIQYF,TGTGCCAGCAGCTTGGGGGACTTAGCCAAAAACATTCAGTACTTC
TRBV20-1,TRBJ1-6,many,TRBD1,CSARGQGGNSPLHF,TGCAGTGCTAGGGGCCAGGGGGGGAATTCACCCCTCCACTTT
TRBV5-1,TRBJ2-1,many,.,CASSLAKVLAYNEQFF,TGCGCCAGCAGCTTGGCCAAAGTTTTAGCATACAATGAGCAGTTCTTC
TRBV18,TRBJ1-5,.,.,CASSPTVPQNQPQHF,TGTGCCAGCTCACCCACAGTCCCCCAAAATCAGCCCCAGCATTTT
TRBV5-1,TRBJ2-1,many,TRBD2,CASSSRPLAGENSYNEQFF,TGCGCCAGCAGCTCCCGACCACTAGCGGGGGAGAACTCGTACAATGAGCAGTTCTTC
TRBV20-1,TRBJ2-3,many,.,CSAGGGDTDTQYF,TGCAGTGCTGGAGGTGGGGATACAGATACGCAGTATTTT
TRBV5-6,TRBJ1-4,many,.,CASSLIGNEKLFF,TGTGCCAGCAGCTTGATCGGCAATGAAAAACTGTTTTTT
TRBV20-1,TRBJ1-1,many,TRBD1,CSARGGRQGNTEAFF,TGCAGTGCTAGAGGGGGAAGACAGGGGAACACTGAAGCTTTCTTT
TRBV5-5,TRBJ2-2,many,.,CASSLSGIGELFF,TGTGCCAGCAGCCTCTCGGGGATCGGGGAGCTGTTTTTT
TRBV20-1,TRBJ1-2,many,.,CSALIRQGGYGYTF,TGCAGTGCCCTGATACGCCAGGGCGGCTATGGCTACACCTTC
TRBV12-3/TRBV12-4,TRBJ1-5,many,.,CASRAAGYQPQHF,TGTGCCAGCAGGGCCGCGGGGTACCAGCCCCAGCATTTT
TRBV20-1,TRBJ2-2,many,TRBD2,CSARDSGSGGNTGELFF,TGCAGTGCTAGAGATTCTGGTAGCGGGGGCAACACCGGGGAGCTGTTTTTT
TRBV5-1,TRBJ2-7,many,.,CASSPTQGSVRYEQYF,TGCGCCAGCAGCCCGACACAGGGTTCAGTACGTTACGAGCAGTACTTC
TRBV7-3,TRBJ2-7,many,.,CASSLHYATEQYF,TGTGCCAGCAGCTTACACTATGCGACCGAGCAGTACTTC
TRBV29-1,TRBJ2-7,many,.,CSAQTGDFLTGSYEQYF,TGCAGCGCCCAAACCGGGGACTTCCTGACTGGCTCCTACGAGCAGTACTTC
TRBV20-1,TRBJ1-1,many,TRBD1,CSAIGQANTEAFF,TGCAGTGCAATAGGACAGGCGAACACTGAAGCTTTCTTT
TRBV20-1,TRBJ2-1,many,.,CSARAPLTDEQFF,TGCAGTGCTAGAGCCCCTCTAACGGACGAGCAGTTCTTC
TRBV9,TRBJ2-7,.,TRBD1,CASSVAPGAGGNEQYF,TGTGCCAGCAGCGTAGCCCCCGGGGCAGGGGGCAACGAGCAGTACTTC
TRBV5-1,TRBJ2-7,many,.,CASSAGSEQYF,TGCGCCAGCAGCGCCGGGTCCGAGCAGTACTTC
TRBV20-1,TRBJ2-3,many,TRBD2,CSASTSGSFGGTDTQYF,TGCAGTGCAAGTACTAGCGGGAGCTTCGGGGGCACAGATACGCAGTATTTT
TRBV10-3,TRBJ1-2,many,.,CATQSGETGLRGYTF,TGTGCCACACAAAGTGGGGAGACAGGACTTCGGGGCTACACCTTC
TRBV12-3/TRBV12-4,TRBJ1-3,many,.,CASSTSGVRGNTIYF,TGTGCCAGCTCAACCTCCGGGGTTCGCGGAAACACCATATATTTT
TRBV9,TRBJ1-4,many,.,CASSLGGTNEKLFF,TGTGCCAGCAGCCTGGGTGGAACTAATGAAAAACTGTTTTTT
TRBV3-1,TRBJ1-6,many,.,CASSHLRGPPLHF,TGTGCCAGCAGCCATTTGCGAGGCCCACCCCTCCACTTT
TRBV3-1,TRBJ1-2,many,.,CASSQDRQFHYGYTF,TGTGCCAGCAGCCAAGATCGGCAGTTCCACTATGGCTACACCTTC
TRBV7-2,TRBJ2-3,.,.,CASTSFGTQYF,TGTGCCAGCACCTCATTCGGTACGCAGTATTTT
TRBV9,TRBJ1-5,many,.,CASSVGQINQPQHF,TGTGCCAGCAGCGTAGGACAGATCAATCAGCCCCAGCATTTT
TRBV20-1,TRBJ2-6,many,TRBD1,CSAAGQASSGANVLTF,TGCAGTGCCGCGGGACAGGCAAGCTCTGGGGCCAACGTCCTGACTTTC
TRBV6-5,TRBJ1-3,.,.,CASRSDRRSGKTIYF,TGTGCCAGCAGGTCCGACAGGCGCTCTGGAAAAACCATATATTTT
TRBV6-1,TRBJ2-3,many,TRBD1,CASSEGGDSHTQYF,TGTGCCAGCAGTGAAGGTGGGGACAGTCATACGCAGTATTTT
TRBV7-2,TRBJ2-5,many,.,CASSVWTGETQYF,TGTGCCAGCAGCGTCTGGACGGGAGAGACCCAGTACTTC